The clone carrying this T cell receptor (beta chain) was seen a few times. This sample is drawn from a study of cytomegalovirus exposure and HLA in healthy donors. Study in general: Approximately 77 million unique TCRs from HLA-typed donors were held in an early release of data.

CDR1 and CDR2 from the germline V gene are PRHDT and FYEKMQ (reference sequence). The V and J ends lost 5 bases and 2 bases, in that order; junction bases with no gene match: 8. The CDR3 has 16 residues. Primers for the PCR totalled 60 Vbeta and 13 Jbeta. The repertoire was sequenced with immunoSEQ multiplex PCR; TCRdb's copy has only in-frame clones and lacks some. Here the sample spans 120,000 or so clones, 80% being singletons. Material for sequencing was PBMCs. The source is a man aged 30 to 45 in good health and CMV-seronegative. The chain carries TRBV13 and TRBJ2-2, with 7 bases identical to TRBD2. CDR3 residues: CASSETSVINTGELFF. DNA of the CDR3: TGTGCCAGCAGCGAAACTAGCGTTATAAACACCGGGGAGCTGTTTTTT.